These T cell receptor beta chains were read from a single sample in a study of early T cells in non-severe SARS-CoV-2 infection. TCRdb reprocessed the 5' RACE reads with MiXCR, giving one entry per CDR3 protein. This sample carries some 87,000 distinct CDR3 sequences, roughly 13% of them seen once, and the ten largest clones take approximately 1.3%. The sample consisted of whole blood. The receptors come from an adult who was a healthcare worker with PCR-confirmed SARS-CoV-2 infection or an uninfected control (not recorded which). The CDR3 runs from the conserved cysteine through the conserved F or W. D genes are given only for firm matches. Clone size is not always given. Where it is, it says once, few, many or a class for expanded clones.

len,j_gene,v_gene,d_gene,abundance,CDR3aa,CDR3nt
15,TRBJ1-2,TRBV11-2,.,many,CASSLYGGPNYGYTF,TGTGCCAGCAGCTTATACGGGGGACCTAACTATGGCTACACCTTC
16,TRBJ1-2,TRBV29-1,TRBD1,.,CSVVWARRGQDYGYTF,TGCAGCGTTGTTTGGGCAAGGAGGGGACAGGACTATGGCTACACCTTC
16,TRBJ2-3,TRBV5-6,.,.,CASSFPEVRVGDTQYF,TGTGCCAGCAGCTTTCCCGAAGTGCGGGTAGGAGATACGCAGTATTTT
12,TRBJ2-3,TRBV24-1,.,few,CATSGSGDTQYF,TGTGCCACCAGTGGCTCCGGGGATACGCAGTATTTT
14,TRBJ1-1,TRBV10-3,.,.,CAISVGTSNTEAFF,TGTGCCATCAGTGTAGGGACATCTAACACTGAAGCTTTCTTT
13,TRBJ1-1,TRBV30,.,few,CAWSERGGTEAFF,TGTGCCTGGAGTGAGCGGGGTGGCACTGAAGCTTTCTTT
16,TRBJ2-6,TRBV6-2/TRBV6-3,.,many,CASSPFHRSGANVLTF,TGTGCCAGCAGTCCGTTCCACAGGTCTGGGGCCAACGTCCTGACTTTC
19,TRBJ2-1,TRBV11-2,TRBD1,many,CASSLVGQGKDRFYNEQFF,TGTGCCAGCAGCTTAGTGGGACAGGGAAAGGATAGGTTCTACAATGAGCAGTTCTTC
16,TRBJ1-5,TRBV6-5,.,many,CASRRSGGGGNQPQHF,TGTGCCAGCAGACGTTCCGGGGGAGGTGGCAATCAGCCCCAGCATTTT
14,TRBJ2-3,TRBV12-3/TRBV12-4,.,.,CASSDGRSTDTQYF,TGTGCCAGCAGTGACGGTCGGTCCACAGATACGCAGTATTTT
15,TRBJ1-6,TRBV11-2,TRBD1,many,CASRFPGTGQSPLHF,TGTGCCAGCAGATTCCCCGGGACAGGGCAGTCACCCCTCCACTTT
21,TRBJ2-1,TRBV6-5,TRBD1,.,CASSLLPIPGQGSGSYNEQFF,TGTGCCAGCAGTTTGCTCCCAATCCCGGGACAGGGCAGTGGGTCCTACAATGAGCAGTTCTTC
15,TRBJ2-1,TRBV11-1,.,many,CASSSRGGLNNEQFF,TGTGCCAGCAGCTCCCGAGGGGGGCTGAACAATGAGCAGTTCTTC
14,TRBJ1-1,TRBV30,.,.,CAWDRLTQYTEAFF,TGTGCCTGGGACCGTCTAACACAGTACACTGAAGCTTTCTTT
18,TRBJ2-3,TRBV18,.,many,CASSPNRVPGSSADTQYF,TGTGCCAGCTCACCAAACAGGGTCCCGGGCAGTTCGGCAGATACGCAGTATTTT
12,TRBJ1-2,TRBV29-1,.,once,CSGGDPNYGYTF,TGCAGCGGAGGAGATCCGAACTATGGCTACACCTTC
18,TRBJ2-3,TRBV20-1,TRBD2,.,CSARDLRTSGGGSDTQYF,TGCAGTGCTAGAGACCTGAGGACTAGCGGGGGGGGCTCAGATACGCAGTATTTT
14,TRBJ2-2,TRBV10-3,TRBD1,.,CAIVDRANTGELFF,TGTGCCATCGTAGACAGGGCGAACACCGGGGAGCTGTTTTTT
15,TRBJ1-5,TRBV3-1,.,.,CASSQGRGSNQPQHF,TGTGCCAGCAGCCAAGGGAGGGGCAGCAATCAGCCCCAGCATTTT
12,TRBJ1-1,TRBV3-1,.,many,CASSQEGARAFF,TGTGCCAGCAGCCAAGAGGGGGCGAGAGCTTTCTTT
12,TRBJ2-5,TRBV6-6,.,many,CASSYSKEAQYF,TGTGCCAGCAGTTACTCGAAGGAGGCCCAGTACTTC
13,TRBJ2-1,TRBV20-1,.,.,CSARVRKYNEQFF,TGCAGTGCTAGAGTAAGAAAATACAATGAGCAGTTCTTC
10,TRBJ1-2,TRBV12-5,.,many,CASGLASYTF,TGTGCTAGTGGTTTGGCGAGCTACACCTTC
15,TRBJ2-5,TRBV20-1,.,.,CSAETQGGTQETQYF,TGCAGTGCCGAAACCCAGGGGGGAACCCAAGAGACCCAGTACTTC
12,TRBJ2-7,TRBV5-1,TRBD2,.,CASSPNRTSGDF,TGCGCCAGCAGCCCGAATCGGACTAGCGGGGACTTC
14,TRBJ1-2,TRBV5-6,.,.,CASSYQSQNYGYTF,TGTGCCAGCAGCTATCAATCCCAAAATTATGGCTACACCTTC
15,TRBJ2-1,TRBV12-3/TRBV12-4,TRBD2,.,CASSSRLAFYNEQFF,TGTGCCAGCAGTTCTCGACTAGCTTTCTACAATGAGCAGTTCTTC
15,TRBJ2-1,TRBV20-1,TRBD1,few,CSAPTRDRTDNEQFF,TGCAGTGCTCCGACCCGGGACAGAACGGACAATGAGCAGTTCTTC
11,TRBJ1-1,TRBV29-1,.,few,CSVQSRAEAFF,TGCAGCGTTCAGTCCAGGGCTGAAGCTTTCTTT
13,TRBJ2-7,TRBV12-3/TRBV12-4,.,many,CASSYITSYEQYF,TGTGCCAGCAGTTATATCACCTCCTACGAGCAGTACTTC
14,TRBJ1-1,TRBV5-6,TRBD1,.,CASSRTGGITEAFF,TGTGCCAGCAGCAGAACAGGGGGCATCACTGAAGCTTTCTTT
13,TRBJ2-5,TRBV7-2,.,few,CASSIGPQETQYF,TGTGCCAGCAGCATCGGACCGCAGGAGACCCAGTACTTC
13,TRBJ2-7,TRBV6-5,.,few,CASSYSFTYEQYF,TGTGCCAGCAGTTACTCGTTTACCTACGAGCAGTACTTC
13,TRBJ1-2,TRBV5-5,.,few,CASSGGQAYGYTF,TGTGCCAGCAGCGGGGGCCAGGCCTATGGCTACACCTTC
14,TRBJ2-7,TRBV12-3/TRBV12-4,TRBD1,.,CASSEWTGGYEQYF,TGTGCCAGCAGTGAATGGACAGGGGGATACGAGCAGTACTTC
12,TRBJ1-1,TRBV20-1,.,few,CSAKPQNTEAFF,TGCAGTGCTAAACCTCAGAACACTGAAGCTTTCTTT
14,TRBJ2-4,TRBV7-9,.,.,CASSSQLAKNIQYF,TGTGCCAGCAGCTCACAGCTAGCCAAAAACATTCAGTACTTC
12,TRBJ1-2,TRBV3-1,.,.,CASSFTNYGYTF,TGTGCCAGCAGCTTCACCAACTATGGCTACACCTTC
17,TRBJ1-2,TRBV3-1,TRBD1,many,CASSLPGAATGADGYTF,TGTGCCAGCAGCCTACCGGGCGCTGCGACAGGGGCGGATGGCTACACCTTC
13,TRBJ2-5,TRBV20-1,TRBD2,few,CSAPGTSMETQYF,TGCAGTGCCCCCGGGACTAGCATGGAGACCCAGTACTTC
12,TRBJ1-1,TRBV7-9,.,few,CASSPGGTEAFF,TGTGCCAGCAGCCCCGGGGGCACTGAAGCTTTCTTT
14,TRBJ1-2,TRBV4-3,.,.,CASSQEWQGYGYTF,TGCGCCAGCAGCCAAGAGTGGCAGGGCTATGGCTACACCTTC
12,TRBJ1-1,TRBV5-1,.,many,CASRFGSTEAFF,TGCGCCAGCAGGTTCGGGAGCACTGAAGCTTTCTTT
13,TRBJ2-2,TRBV19,.,.,CASSIDLVGRLFF,TGTGCCAGTAGTATAGATCTGGTGGGCCGGCTGTTTTTT
15,TRBJ2-3,TRBV5-1,.,.,CASSLRGARSDTQYF,TGCGCCAGCAGCTTGAGGGGCGCCAGATCAGATACGCAGTATTTT
16,TRBJ2-3,TRBV6-4,TRBD1,many,CASSDSRGQGADTQYF,TGTGCCAGCAGTGACTCTAGGGGACAGGGGGCAGATACGCAGTATTTT
12,TRBJ2-7,TRBV29-1,.,.,CSVADSSYEQYF,TGCAGCGTAGCGGACAGCTCCTACGAGCAGTACTTC
13,TRBJ2-3,TRBV6-2/TRBV6-3,TRBD1,.,CAIGTGSTDTQYF,TGTGCCATCGGGACAGGGAGCACAGATACGCAGTATTTT
13,TRBJ2-1,TRBV20-1,.,few,CSALQGGNNEQFF,TGCAGTGCTCTACAGGGAGGAAACAATGAGCAGTTCTTC
13,TRBJ2-5,TRBV11-2,TRBD1,.,CASSSGTEETQYF,TGTGCCAGCAGCTCGGGGACAGAAGAGACCCAGTACTTC
14,TRBJ2-2,TRBV19,TRBD2,many,CASRPGGNTGELFF,TGTGCCAGTAGACCGGGAGGAAACACCGGGGAGCTGTTTTTT
15,TRBJ2-7,TRBV20-1,.,.,CSAREWKPLAYEQYF,TGCAGTGCTAGAGAATGGAAGCCCCTTGCCTACGAGCAGTACTTC
16,TRBJ1-6,TRBV7-9,TRBD1,.,CASSLASTGDWSPLHF,TGTGCCAGCAGCTTAGCTTCCACAGGGGATTGGTCACCCCTCCACTTT
14,TRBJ1-1,TRBV18,.,.,CASSPAGGNTEAFF,TGTGCCAGCTCACCAGCAGGAGGGAACACTGAAGCTTTCTTT